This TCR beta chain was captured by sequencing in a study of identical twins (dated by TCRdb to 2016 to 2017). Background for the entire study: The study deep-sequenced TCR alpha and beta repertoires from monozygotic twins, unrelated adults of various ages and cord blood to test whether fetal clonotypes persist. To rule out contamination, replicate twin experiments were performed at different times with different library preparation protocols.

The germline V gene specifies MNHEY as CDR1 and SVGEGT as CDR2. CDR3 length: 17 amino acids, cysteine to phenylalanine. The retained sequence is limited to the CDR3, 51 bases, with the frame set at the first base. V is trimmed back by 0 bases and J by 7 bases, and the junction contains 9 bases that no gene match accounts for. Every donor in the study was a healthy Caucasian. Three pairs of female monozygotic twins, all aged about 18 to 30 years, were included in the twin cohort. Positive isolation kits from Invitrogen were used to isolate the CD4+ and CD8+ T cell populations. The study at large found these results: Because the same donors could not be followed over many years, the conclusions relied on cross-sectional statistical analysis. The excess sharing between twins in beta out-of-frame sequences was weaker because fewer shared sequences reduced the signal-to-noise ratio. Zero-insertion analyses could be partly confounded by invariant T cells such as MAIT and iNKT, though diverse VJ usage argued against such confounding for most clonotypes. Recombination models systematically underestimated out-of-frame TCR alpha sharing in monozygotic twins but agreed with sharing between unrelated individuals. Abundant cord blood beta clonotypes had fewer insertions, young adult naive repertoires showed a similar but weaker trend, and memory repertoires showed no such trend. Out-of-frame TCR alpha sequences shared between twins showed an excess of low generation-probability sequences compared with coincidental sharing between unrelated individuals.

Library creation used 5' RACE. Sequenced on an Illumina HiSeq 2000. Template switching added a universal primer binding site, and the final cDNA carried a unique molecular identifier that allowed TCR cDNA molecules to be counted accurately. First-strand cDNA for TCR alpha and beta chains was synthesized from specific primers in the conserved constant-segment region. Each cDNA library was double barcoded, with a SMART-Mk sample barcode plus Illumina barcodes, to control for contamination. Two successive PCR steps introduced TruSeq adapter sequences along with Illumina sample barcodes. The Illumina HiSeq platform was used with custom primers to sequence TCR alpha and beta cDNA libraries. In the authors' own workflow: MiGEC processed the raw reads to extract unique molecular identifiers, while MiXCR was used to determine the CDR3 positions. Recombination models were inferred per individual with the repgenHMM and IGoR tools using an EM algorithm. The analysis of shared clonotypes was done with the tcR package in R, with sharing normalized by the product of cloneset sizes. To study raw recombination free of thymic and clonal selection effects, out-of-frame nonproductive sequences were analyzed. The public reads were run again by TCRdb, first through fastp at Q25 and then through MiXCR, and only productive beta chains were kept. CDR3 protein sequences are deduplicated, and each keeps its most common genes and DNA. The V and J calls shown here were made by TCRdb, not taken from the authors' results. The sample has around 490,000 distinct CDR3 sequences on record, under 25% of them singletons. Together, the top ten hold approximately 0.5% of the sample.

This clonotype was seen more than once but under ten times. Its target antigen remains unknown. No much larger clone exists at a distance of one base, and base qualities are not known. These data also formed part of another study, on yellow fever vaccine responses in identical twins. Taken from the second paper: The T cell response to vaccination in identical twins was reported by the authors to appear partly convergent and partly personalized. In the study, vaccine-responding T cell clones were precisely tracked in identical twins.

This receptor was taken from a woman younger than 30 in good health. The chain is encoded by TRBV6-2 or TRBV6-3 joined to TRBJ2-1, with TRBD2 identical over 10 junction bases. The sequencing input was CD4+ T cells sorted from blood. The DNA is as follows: TGTGCCAGCAGTTACTCGGCTAGCGGGAGTAGGGTGAATGAGCAGTTCTTC. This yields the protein CASSYSASGSRVNEQFF.